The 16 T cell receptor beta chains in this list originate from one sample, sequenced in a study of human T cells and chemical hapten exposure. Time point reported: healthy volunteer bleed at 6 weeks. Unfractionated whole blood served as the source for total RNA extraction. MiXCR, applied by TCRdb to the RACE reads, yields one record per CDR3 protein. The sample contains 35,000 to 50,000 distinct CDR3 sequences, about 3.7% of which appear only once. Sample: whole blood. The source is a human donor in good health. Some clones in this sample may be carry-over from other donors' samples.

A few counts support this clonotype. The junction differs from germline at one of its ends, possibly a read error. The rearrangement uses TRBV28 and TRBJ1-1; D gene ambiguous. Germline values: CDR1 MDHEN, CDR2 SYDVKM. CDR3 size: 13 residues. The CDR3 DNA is TGTGTCAGCTCTAGACGACCGAACACTGAAGCTTTCTTT. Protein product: CVSSRRPNTEAFF. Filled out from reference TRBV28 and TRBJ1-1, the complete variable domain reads DVKVTQSSRYLVKRTGEKVFLECVQDMDHENMFWYRQDPGLGLRLIYFSYDVKMKEKGDIPEGYSVSREKKERFSLILESASTNQTSMYLCVSSRRPNTEAFFGQGTRLTVV.

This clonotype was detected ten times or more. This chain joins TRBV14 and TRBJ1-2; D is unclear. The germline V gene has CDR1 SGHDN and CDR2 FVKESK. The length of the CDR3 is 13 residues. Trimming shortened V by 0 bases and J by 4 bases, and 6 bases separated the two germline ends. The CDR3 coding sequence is TGTGCCAGCAGCCAAGATGGAAGCTATGGCTACACCTTC. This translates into CASSQDGSYGYTF.

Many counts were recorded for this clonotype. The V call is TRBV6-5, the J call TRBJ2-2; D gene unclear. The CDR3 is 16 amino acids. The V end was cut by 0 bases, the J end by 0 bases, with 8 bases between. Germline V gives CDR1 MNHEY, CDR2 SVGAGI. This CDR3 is CASSYSWASNTGELFF. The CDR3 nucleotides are TGTGCCAGCAGTTACTCGTGGGCCTCGAACACCGGGGAGCTGTTTTTT.

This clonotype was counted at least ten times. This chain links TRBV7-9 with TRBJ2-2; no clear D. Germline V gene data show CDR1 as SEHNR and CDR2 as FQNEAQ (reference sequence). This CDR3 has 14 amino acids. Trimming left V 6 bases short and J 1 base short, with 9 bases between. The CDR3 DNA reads TGTGCCAGCAGTATCCCACTGAACACCGGGGAGCTGTTTTTT. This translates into CASSIPLNTGELFF.

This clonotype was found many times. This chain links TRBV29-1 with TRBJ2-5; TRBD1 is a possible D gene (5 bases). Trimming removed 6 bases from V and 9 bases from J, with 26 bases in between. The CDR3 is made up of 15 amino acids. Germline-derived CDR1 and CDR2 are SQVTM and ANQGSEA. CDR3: CSVIGPRSVLGAQYF. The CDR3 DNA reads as TGCAGCGTGATCGGACCCCGTTCTGTTTTAGGGGCCCAGTACTTC.

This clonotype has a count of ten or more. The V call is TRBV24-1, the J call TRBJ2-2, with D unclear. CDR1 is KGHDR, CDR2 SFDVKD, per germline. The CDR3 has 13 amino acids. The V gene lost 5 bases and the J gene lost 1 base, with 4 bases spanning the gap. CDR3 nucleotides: TGTGCCACCAGTGGAGTGAACACCGGGGAGCTGTTTTTT. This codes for CATSGVNTGELFF.

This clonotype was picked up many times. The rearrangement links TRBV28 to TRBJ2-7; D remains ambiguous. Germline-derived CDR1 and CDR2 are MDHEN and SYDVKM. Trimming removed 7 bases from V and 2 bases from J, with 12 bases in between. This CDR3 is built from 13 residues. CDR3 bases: TGTGCCAGCACCATGTATAATCCCTACGAGCAGTACTTC. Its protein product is CASTMYNPYEQYF. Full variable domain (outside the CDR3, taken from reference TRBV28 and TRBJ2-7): DVKVTQSSRYLVKRTGEKVFLECVQDMDHENMFWYRQDPGLGLRLIYFSYDVKMKEKGDIPEGYSVSREKKERFSLILESASTNQTSMYLCASTMYNPYEQYFGPGTRLTVT.

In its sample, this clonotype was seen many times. The CDR3: CASSADRGVNIQYF. The CDR3 nucleotides are TGTGCCAGCAGTGCGGACAGGGGTGTAAACATTCAGTACTTC. The chain combines TRBV6-5 with TRBJ2-4; TRBD1 matches at 9 bases. V trimming: 5 bases; J trimming: 6 bases; junction bases outside the gene matches: 5. The germline V gene has CDR1 MNHEY and CDR2 SVGAGI. The CDR3 extends over 14 amino acids.

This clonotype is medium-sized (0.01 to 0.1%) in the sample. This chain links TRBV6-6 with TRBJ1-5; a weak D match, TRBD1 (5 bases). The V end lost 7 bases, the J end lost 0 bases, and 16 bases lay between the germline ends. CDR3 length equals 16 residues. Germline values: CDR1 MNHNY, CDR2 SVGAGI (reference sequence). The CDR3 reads CASMRQRLYSNQPQHF. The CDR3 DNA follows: TGTGCCAGCATGAGACAGAGGCTCTATAGCAATCAGCCCCAGCATTTT.

The CDR3 sequence: CATAGHEQYF. DNA of the CDR3: TGTGCCACCGCGGGGCACGAGCAGTACTTC. The V call is TRBV7-8, the J call TRBJ2-7; weak D call: TRBD2 (6 bases). This CDR3 is 10 amino acids long. CDR1 is SGHVS and CDR2 is FQNEAQ in the germline V gene. V lost 10 bases, J lost 5 bases, and 9 bases lay in between.

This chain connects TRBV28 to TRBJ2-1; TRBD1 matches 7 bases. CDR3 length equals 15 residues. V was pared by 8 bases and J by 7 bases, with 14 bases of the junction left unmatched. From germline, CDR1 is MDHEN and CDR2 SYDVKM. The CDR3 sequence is CASLHYLGGDNEQFF. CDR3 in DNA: TGTGCCAGCCTACACTACTTAGGGGGCGATAATGAGCAGTTCTTC.

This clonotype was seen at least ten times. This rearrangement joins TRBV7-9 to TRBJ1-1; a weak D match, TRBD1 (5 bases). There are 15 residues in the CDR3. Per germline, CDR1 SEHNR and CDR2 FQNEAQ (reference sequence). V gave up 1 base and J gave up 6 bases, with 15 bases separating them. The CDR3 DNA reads TGTGCCAGCAGCTTAGTCGGGCAGGGCGGGCCTGAAGCTTTCTTT. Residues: CASSLVGQGGPEAFF.

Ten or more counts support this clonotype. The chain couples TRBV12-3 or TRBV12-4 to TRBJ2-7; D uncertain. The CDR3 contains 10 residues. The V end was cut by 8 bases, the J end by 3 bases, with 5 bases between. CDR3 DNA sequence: TGTGCCAGCGGAGACTACGAGCAGTACTTC. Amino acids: CASGDYEQYF.

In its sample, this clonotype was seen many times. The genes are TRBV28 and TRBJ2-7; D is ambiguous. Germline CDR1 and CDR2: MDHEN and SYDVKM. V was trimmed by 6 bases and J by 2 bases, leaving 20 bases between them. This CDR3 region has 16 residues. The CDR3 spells CASRGRRVITTYEQYF. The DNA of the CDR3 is TGTGCCAGCAGAGGAAGAAGGGTAATAACTACCTACGAGCAGTACTTC.

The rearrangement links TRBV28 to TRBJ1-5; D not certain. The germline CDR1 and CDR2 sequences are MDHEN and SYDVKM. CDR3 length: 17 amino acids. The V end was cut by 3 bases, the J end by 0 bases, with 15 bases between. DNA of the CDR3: TGTGCCAGCAGTTTGTGGCGAGGAGATCCTAGCAATCAGCCCCAGCATTTT. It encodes CASSLWRGDPSNQPQHF.

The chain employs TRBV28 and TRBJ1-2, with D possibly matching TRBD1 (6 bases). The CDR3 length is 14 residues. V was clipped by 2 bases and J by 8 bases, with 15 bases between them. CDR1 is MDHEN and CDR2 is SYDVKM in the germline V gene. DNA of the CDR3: TGTGCCAGCAGTTTACAGGGGATCCAGGGAGGCTACACCTTC. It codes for CASSLQGIQGGYTF.